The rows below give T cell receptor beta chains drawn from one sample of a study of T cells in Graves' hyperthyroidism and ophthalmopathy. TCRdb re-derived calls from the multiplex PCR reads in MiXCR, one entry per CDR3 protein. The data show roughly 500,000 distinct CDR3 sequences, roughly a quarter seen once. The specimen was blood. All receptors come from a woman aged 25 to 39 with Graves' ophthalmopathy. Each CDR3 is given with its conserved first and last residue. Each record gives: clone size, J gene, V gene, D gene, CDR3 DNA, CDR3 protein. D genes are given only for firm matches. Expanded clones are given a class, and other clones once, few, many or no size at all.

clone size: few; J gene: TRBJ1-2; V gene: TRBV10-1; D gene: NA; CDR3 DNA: TGCGCCAGAAACGCGGTGGCGTTCACCTTC; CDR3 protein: CARNAVAFTF
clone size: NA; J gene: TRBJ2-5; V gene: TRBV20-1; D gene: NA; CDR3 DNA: TGCAGTGCTAGAGGTGGAGGGGGGAAAGAGACCCAGTACTTC; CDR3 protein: CSARGGGGKETQYF
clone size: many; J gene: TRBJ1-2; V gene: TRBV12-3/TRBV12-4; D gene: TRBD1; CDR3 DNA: TGTGCCAGCAACCCGACAGGGGGTCTTCATGGCTACACCTTC; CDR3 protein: CASNPTGGLHGYTF
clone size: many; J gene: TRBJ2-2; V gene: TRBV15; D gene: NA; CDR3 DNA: TGTGCCACCAGCAGAGTCGCCGGGGAGCTGTTTTTT; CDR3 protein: CATSRVAGELFF
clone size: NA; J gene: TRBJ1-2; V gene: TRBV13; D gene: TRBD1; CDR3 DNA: TGTGCCAGCTCTTCCCGGACAGGGCCCTATGGCTACACCTTC; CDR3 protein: CASSSRTGPYGYTF
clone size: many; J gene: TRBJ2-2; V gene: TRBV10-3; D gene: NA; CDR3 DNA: TGTGCCATCAGTGGCGGTTCCGGGGAGCTGTTTTTT; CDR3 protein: CAISGGSGELFF
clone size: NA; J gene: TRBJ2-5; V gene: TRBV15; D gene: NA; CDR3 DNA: TGTGCCACCAGAAAATCCCTCGACAGGCAAGAGACCCAGTACTTC; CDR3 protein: CATRKSLDRQETQYF
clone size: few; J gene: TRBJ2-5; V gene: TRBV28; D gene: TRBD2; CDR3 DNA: TGTGCCAGCAGTCCCCTGCTAGCGGGAGAGCCTGGAGAGACCCAGTACTTC; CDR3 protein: CASSPLLAGEPGETQYF
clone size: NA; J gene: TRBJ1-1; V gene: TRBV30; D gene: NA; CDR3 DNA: TGTGCCTGGAGTCGCAACAGGGAAAGGAACACTGAAGCTTTCTTT; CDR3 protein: CAWSRNRERNTEAFF
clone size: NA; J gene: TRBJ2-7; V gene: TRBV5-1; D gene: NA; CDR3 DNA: TGCGCCAGCAGCCTTATTGGGGGGACGACCTACGAGCAGTACTTC; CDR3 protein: CASSLIGGTTYEQYF
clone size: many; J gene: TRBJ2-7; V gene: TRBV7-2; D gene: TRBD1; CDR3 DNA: TGTGCCAGCAGAACAGGGGGCGGGGGCGGACACGAGCAGTACTTC; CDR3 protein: CASRTGGGGGHEQYF
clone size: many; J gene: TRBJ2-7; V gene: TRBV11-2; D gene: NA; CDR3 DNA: TGTGCCAGCAGCTCATTACAGAGAAGTGGTTACGAGCAGTACTTC; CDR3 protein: CASSSLQRSGYEQYF
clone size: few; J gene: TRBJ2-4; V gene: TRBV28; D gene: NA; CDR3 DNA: TGTGCCAGCAGCTCCCCGGCGGGGGCCAAAAACATTCAGTACTTC; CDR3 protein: CASSSPAGAKNIQYF
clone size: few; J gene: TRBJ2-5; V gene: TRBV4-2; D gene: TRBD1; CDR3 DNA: TGTGCCAGCAGCCGAGCCAGACAGGGCCAAGAGACCCAGTACTTC; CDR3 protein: CASSRARQGQETQYF
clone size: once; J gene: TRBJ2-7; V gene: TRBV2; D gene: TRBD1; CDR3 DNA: TGTGCCAGCATGACGGGACAGGGGATCCACGAGCAGTACTTC; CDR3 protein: CASMTGQGIHEQYF
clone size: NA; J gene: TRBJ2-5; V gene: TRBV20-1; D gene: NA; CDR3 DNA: TGCAGTGCTAGTAAGGACGTTGGGGGGCAAGAGACCCAGTACTTC; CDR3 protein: CSASKDVGGQETQYF
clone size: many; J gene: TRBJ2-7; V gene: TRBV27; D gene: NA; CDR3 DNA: TGTGCCAGCAGTACGGGGGACACCATCTACGAGCAGTACTTC; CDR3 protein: CASSTGDTIYEQYF
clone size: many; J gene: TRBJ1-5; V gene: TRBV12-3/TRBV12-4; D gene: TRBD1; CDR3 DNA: TGTGCCAGCAGTTTAGAAGGGACAGGAGCTAAAGGGGATCAGCCCCAGCATTTT; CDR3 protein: CASSLEGTGAKGDQPQHF
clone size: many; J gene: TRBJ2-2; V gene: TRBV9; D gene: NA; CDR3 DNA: TGTGCCAGCAGCGTAGCAGGGAGGACACAATACACCGGGGAGCTGTTTTTT; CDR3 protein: CASSVAGRTQYTGELFF
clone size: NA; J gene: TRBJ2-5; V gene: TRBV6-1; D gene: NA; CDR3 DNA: TGTGCCAGCAGCGAACCCCCCGCAGAGACCCAGTACTTC; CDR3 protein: CASSEPPAETQYF
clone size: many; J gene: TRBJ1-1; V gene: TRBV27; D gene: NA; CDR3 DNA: TGTGCCAGCAGTTCCCACAGGGACGGGTGGCGTAGGACTGAAGCTTTCTTT; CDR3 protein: CASSSHRDGWRRTEAFF
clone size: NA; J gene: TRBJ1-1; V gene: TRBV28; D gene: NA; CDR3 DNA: TGTGCCTGCGGGGTGAACACTGAAGCTTTCTTT; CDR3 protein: CACGVNTEAFF
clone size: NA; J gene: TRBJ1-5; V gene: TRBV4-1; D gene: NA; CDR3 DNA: TGCGCCAGCAGGGGCGGGGGGGGCAATCAGCCCCAGCATTTT; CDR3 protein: CASRGGGGNQPQHF
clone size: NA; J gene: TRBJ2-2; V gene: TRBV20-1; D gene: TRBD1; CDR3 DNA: TGCAGTGCTAGAGAGCTGACAGGGGATGGTTCCGGGGAGCTGTTTTTT; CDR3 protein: CSARELTGDGSGELFF
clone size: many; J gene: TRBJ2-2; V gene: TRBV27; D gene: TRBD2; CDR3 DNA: TGTGCCAGCAGCTCCCTCGGGACTAGCGATTATACCGGGGAGCTGTTTTTT; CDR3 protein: CASSSLGTSDYTGELFF
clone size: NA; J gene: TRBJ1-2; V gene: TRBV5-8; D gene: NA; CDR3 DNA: TGTGCCAGCAGCTTGACAGAGGGAAGGAGCTATGGCTACACCTTC; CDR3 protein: CASSLTEGRSYGYTF
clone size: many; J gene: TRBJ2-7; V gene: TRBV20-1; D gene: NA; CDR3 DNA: TGCAGTGCTAGAGTACAGGGTTGGTACGAGCAGTACTTC; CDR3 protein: CSARVQGWYEQYF
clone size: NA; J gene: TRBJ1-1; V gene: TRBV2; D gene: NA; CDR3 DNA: TGTGCCAGCAGTGAGGATGACCCGATAAACACTGAAGCTTTCTTT; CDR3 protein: CASSEDDPINTEAFF
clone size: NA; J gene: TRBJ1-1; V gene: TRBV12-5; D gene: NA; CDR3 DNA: TGTGCTAGTGGTTTGGTACTATTGGAAAGTGTATTAGGGAACACTGAAGCTTTCTTT; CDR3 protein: CASGLVLLESVLGNTEAFF
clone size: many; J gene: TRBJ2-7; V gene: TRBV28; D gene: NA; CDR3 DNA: TGTGCCAGCAAGGGGGTGGGGGCCTACGAGCAGTACTTC; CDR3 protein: CASKGVGAYEQYF
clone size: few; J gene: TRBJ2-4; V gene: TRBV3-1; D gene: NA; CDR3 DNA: TGTGCCAGCAGCCTACAGGGTCACATTCAGTACTTC; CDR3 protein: CASSLQGHIQYF
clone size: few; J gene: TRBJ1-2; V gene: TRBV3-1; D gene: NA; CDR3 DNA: TGTGCCAGCAGCCAGGGATTTTACTATGGCTACACCTTC; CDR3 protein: CASSQGFYYGYTF
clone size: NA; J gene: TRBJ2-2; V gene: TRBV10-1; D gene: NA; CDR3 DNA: TGCGCCAGCAGTGGGGGCAGGCGAACCGGGGAGCTGTTTTTT; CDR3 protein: CASSGGRRTGELFF
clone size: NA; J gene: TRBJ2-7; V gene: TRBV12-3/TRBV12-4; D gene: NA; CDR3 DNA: TGTGCCAGCAGTCCTCACAGGGTAGGCCACGAGCAGTACTTC; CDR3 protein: CASSPHRVGHEQYF
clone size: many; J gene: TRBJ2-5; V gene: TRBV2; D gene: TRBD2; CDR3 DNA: TGTGCCAGCAGTGAAATGGGGGGGGTCCAAGAGACCCAGTACTTC; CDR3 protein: CASSEMGGVQETQYF
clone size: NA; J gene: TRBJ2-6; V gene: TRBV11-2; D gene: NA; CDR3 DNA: TGTGCCAGCAGCTTAGGAGGCGGGTCTAGGGCCAACGTCCTGACTTTC; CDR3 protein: CASSLGGGSRANVLTF
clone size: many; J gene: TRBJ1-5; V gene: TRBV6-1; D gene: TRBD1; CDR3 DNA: TGTGCCAGCAGTGTTGCGGACAGGGCCTATAGCAATCAGCCCCAGCATTTT; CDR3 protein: CASSVADRAYSNQPQHF
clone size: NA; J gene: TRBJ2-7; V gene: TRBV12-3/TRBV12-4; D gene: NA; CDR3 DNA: TGTGCCAGCAGTTTATTGGGGTCCCACCCCTACGAGCAGTACTTC; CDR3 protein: CASSLLGSHPYEQYF
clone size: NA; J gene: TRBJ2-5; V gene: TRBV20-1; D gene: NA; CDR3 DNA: TGCAGTGCTGAGCAAGAGACCCAGTACTTC; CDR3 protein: CSAEQETQYF
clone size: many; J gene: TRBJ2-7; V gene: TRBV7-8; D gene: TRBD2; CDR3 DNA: TGTGCCAGCAGCTTATCACGGGGGGGCTTCTACGAGCAGTACTTC; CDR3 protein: CASSLSRGGFYEQYF
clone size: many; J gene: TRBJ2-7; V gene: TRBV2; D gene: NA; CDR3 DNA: TGTGCCAGCGGGGCATACGAGCAGTACTTC; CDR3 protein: CASGAYEQYF
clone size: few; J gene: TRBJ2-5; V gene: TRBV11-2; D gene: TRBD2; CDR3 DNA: TGTGCCGGCAGCCTCGACCCGACCTCTGAGCGGGAGATGGACCAAGAGACCCAGTACTTC; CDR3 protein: CAGSLDPTSEREMDQETQYF
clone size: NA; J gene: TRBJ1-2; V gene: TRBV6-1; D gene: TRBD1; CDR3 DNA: TGTGCCAGCAGTACAACCGGGACAGGGGCAAACTATGGCTACACCTTC; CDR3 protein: CASSTTGTGANYGYTF
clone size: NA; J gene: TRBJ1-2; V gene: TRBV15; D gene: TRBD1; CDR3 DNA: TGTGCCACCAGCACAGAACGGGACAGGGACTATGGCTACACCTTC; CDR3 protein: CATSTERDRDYGYTF
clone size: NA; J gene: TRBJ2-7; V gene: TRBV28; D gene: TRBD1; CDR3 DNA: TGTGCCAGCTGGACACCGGGACAGGGGGCCTACGAGCAGTACTTC; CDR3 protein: CASWTPGQGAYEQYF
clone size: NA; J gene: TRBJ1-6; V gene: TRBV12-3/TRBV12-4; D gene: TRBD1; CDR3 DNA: TGTGCCAGCAGACCCGCAGGGGGGGGATCACCCCTCCACTTT; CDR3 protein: CASRPAGGGSPLHF
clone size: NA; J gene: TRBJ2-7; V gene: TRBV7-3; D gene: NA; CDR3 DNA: TGTGCCAGCAGCTACCCTCATCCGGAGACAGTTGAAGACTACGAGCAGTACTTC; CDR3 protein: CASSYPHPETVEDYEQYF
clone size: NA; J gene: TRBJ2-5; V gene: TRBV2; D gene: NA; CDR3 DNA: TGTGCCAGCAGAGCAGAACAAGAGACCCAGTACTTC; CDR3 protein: CASRAEQETQYF
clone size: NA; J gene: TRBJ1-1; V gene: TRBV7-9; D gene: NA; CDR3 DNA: TGTGCCAGCAGCTTTTTTGTGACGACGAACACTGAAGCTTTCTTT; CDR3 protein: CASSFFVTTNTEAFF
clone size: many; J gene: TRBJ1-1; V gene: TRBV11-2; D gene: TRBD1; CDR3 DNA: TGTGCCAGCAGCTTAACAACCCCACCGACAGGGTCCGGTGAAGCTTTCTTT; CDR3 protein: CASSLTTPPTGSGEAFF
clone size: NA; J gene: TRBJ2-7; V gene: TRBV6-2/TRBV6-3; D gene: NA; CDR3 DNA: TGTGCCAGCAGTTGGGCTAGTTCCGAGCAGTACTTC; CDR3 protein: CASSWASSEQYF
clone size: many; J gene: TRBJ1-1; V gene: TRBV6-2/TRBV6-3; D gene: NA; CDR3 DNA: TGTGCCAGCAGTTACTCGTCCAGGACCGAAGCTTTCTTT; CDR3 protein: CASSYSSRTEAFF
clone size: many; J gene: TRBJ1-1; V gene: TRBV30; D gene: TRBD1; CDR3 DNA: TGTGCCTGGACCCAACAGGGGATCACTGAAGCTTTCTTT; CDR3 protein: CAWTQQGITEAFF